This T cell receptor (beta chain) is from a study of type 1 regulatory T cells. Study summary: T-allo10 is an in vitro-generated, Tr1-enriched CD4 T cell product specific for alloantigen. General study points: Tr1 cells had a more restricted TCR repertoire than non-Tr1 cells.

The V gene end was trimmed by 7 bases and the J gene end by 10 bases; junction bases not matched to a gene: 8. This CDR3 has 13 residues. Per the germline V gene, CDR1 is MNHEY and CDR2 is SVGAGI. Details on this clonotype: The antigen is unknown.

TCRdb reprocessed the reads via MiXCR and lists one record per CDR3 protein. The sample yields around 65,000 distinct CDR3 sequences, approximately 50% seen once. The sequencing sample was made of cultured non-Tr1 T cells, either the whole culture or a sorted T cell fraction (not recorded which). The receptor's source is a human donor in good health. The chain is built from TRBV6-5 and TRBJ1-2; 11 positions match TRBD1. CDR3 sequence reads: CASKGQGAADYTF. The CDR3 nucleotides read TGTGCCAGCAAAGGACAGGGGGCAGCAGACTACACCTTC.